This entry concerns a single TCR beta chain. A second about 7 to 11 cycle PCR used barcoded and J-beta primers. TCRdb re-called the 5' RACE reads through MiXCR, storing one row per CDR3 protein. Seen here are 540,000 or so distinct CDR3 sequences, 40% to 50% observed once, and the top ten hold around 23%. This specimen comes from a study of blood T cells in healthy people across ages. In the study overall: Researchers report that template switching captured about one barcoded beta molecule per two T cells.

The germline V and J ends were trimmed by 0 bases and 7 bases, with 13 bases remaining between them. The CDR3 runs to 14 residues. The germline V gene has CDR1 SGHRS and CDR2 YFSETQ. The sequencing sample was made of blood. This sequence originates from a man older than 75 in good health. This chain uses TRBV5-1 with TRBJ1-1, with unresolved D. The CDR3 region has the DNA TGCGCCAGCAGCTTGGCCGGAAGGAATCTTGAAGCTTTCTTT. It encodes CASSLAGRNLEAFF.